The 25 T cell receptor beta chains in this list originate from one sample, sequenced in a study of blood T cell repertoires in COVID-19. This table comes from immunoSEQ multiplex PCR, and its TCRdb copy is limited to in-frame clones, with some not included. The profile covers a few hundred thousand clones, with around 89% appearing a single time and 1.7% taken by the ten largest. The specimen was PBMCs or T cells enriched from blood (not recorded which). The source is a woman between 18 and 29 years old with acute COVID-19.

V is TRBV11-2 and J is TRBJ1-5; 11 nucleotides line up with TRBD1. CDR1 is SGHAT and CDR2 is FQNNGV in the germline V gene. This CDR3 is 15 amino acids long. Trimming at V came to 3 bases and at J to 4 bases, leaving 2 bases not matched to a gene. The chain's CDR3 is CASSFGQGANQPQHF. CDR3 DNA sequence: TGTGCCAGCAGCTTTGGACAGGGGGCTAATCAGCCCCAGCATTTT.

The CDR3 nucleotides read TGCGCCAGCTCAACCCCTTTGGGGGGTGGCAGCGCCTACGAGCAGTACTTC. It translates to CASSTPLGGGSAYEQYF. This chain links TRBV5-1 with TRBJ2-7, with D possibly matching TRBD2 (6 bases). This CDR3 is built from 17 residues. Germline V lookup: CDR1 SGHRS, CDR2 YFSETQ. V was clipped by 7 bases and J by 2 bases, with 25 bases between them.

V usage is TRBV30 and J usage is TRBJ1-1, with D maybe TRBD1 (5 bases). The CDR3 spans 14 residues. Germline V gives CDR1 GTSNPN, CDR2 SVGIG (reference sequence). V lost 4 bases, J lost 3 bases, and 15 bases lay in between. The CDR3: CAWKRSGSDTEAFF. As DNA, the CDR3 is TGTGCCTGGAAGAGATCAGGGTCGGACACTGAAGCTTTCTTT.

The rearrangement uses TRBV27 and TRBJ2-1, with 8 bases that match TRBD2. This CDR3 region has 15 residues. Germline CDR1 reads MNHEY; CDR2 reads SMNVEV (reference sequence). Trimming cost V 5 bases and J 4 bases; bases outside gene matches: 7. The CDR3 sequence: CASSPSSGKYNEQFF. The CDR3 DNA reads TGTGCCAGCAGTCCAAGTAGCGGGAAATACAATGAGCAGTTCTTC.

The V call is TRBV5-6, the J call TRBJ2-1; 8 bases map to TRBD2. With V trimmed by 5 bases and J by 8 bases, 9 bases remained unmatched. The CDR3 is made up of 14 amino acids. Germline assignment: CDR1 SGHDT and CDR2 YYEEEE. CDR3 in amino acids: CASRETGTRYEQFF. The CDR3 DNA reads TGTGCCAGCAGAGAGACCGGGACTAGGTATGAGCAGTTCTTC.

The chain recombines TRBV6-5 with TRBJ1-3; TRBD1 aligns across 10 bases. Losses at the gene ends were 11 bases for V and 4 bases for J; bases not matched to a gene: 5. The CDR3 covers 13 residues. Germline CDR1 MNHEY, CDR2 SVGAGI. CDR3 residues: CAAGTGVGNTIYF. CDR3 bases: TGTGCCGCCGGGACAGGGGTCGGAAACACCATATATTTT.

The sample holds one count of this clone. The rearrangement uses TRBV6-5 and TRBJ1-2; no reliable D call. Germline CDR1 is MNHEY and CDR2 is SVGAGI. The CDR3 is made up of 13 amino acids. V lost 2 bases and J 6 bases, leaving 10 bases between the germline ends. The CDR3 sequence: CASSYTRVNGYTF. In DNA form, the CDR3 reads TGTGCCAGCAGTTACACGAGGGTTAATGGCTACACCTTC.

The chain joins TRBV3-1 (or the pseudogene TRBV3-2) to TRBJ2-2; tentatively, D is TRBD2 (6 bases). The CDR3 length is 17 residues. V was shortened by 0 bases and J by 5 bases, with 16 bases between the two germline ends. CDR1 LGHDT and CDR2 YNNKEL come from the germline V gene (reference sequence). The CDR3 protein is CASSQDHSGPRTGELFF. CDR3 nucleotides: TGTGCCAGCAGCCAAGATCATAGCGGCCCCAGGACCGGGGAGCTGTTTTTT.

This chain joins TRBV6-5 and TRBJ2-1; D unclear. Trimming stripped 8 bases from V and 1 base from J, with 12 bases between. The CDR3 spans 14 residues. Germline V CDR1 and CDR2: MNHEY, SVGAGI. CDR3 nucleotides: TGTGCCAGCCTTTTCGCGGCTTCCTACAATGAGCAGTTCTTC. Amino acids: CASLFAASYNEQFF.

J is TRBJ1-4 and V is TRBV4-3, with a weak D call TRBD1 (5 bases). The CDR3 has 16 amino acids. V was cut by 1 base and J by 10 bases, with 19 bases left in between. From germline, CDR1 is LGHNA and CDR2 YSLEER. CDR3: CASSQASGPRGGKLFF. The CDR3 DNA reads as TGCGCCAGCAGCCAAGCCTCTGGACCGCGGGGGGGAAAACTGTTTTTT.

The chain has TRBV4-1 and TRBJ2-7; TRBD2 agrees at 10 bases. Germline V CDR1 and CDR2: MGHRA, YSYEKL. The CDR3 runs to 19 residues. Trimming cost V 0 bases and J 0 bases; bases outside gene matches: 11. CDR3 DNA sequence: TGCGCCAGCAGCCAAGATTGGGCTAGCGGGAGTCAGGGCTCCTACGAGCAGTACTTC. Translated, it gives CASSQDWASGSQGSYEQYF.

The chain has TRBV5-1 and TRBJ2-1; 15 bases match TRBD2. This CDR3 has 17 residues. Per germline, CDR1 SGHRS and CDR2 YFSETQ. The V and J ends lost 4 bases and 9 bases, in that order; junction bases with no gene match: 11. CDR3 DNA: TGCGCCAGCAGCCCTCCAAAGGGACTAGCGGGAGGTGGTGAGCAGTTCTTC. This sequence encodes CASSPPKGLAGGGEQFF.

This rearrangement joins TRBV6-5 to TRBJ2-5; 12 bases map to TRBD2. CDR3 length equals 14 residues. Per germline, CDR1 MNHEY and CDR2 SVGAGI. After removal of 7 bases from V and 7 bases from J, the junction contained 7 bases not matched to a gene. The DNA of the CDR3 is TGTGCCAGCAACCCGACTAGCGGGAGTGGGACCCAGTACTTC. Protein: CASNPTSGSGTQYF.

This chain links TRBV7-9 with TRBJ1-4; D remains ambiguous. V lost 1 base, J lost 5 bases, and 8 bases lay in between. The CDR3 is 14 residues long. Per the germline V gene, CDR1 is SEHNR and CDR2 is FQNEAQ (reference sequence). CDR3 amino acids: CASSLDSLNEKLFF. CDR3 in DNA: TGTGCCAGCAGCTTAGACAGTTTAAATGAAAAACTGTTTTTT. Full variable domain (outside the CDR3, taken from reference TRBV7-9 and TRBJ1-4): DTGVSQNPRHKITKRGQNVTFRCDPISEHNRLYWYRQTLGQGPEFLTYFQNEAQLEKSRLLSDRFSAERPKGSFSTLEIQRTEQGDSAMYLCASSLDSLNEKLFFGSGTQLSVL.

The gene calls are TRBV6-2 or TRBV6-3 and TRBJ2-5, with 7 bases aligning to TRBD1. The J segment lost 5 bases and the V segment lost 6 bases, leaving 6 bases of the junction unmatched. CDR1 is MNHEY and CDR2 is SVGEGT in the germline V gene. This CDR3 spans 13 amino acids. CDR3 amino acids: CASSRDREETQYF. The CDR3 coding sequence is TGTGCCAGCAGCCGCGACAGGGAGGAGACCCAGTACTTC.

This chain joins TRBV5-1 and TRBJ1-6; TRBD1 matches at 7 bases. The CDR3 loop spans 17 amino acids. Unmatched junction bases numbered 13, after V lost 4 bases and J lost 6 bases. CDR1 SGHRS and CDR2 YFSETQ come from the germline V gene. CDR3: CASSQRTSGTVNSPLHF. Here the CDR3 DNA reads TGCGCCAGCAGCCAAAGAACATCCGGGACAGTTAATTCACCCCTCCACTTT.

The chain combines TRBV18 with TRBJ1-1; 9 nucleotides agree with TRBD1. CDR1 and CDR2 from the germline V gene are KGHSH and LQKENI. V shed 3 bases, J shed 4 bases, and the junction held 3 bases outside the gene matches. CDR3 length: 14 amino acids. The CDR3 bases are TGTGCCAGCTCACCGCTGACAGGGGGCACTGAAGCTTTCTTT. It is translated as CASSPLTGGTEAFF.

CDR3: CASSLVSSGRNNEQFF. The CDR3 region has the DNA TGTGCCAGCAGCTTAGTCTCCAGCGGGAGAAACAATGAGCAGTTCTTC. The V gene is TRBV11-3, the J gene TRBJ2-1; 8 bases line up with TRBD2. The CDR3 is 16 amino acids. The V and J ends lost 1 base and 5 bases, in that order; junction bases with no gene match: 7. Germline V lookup: CDR1 SGHNT, CDR2 YENEEA.

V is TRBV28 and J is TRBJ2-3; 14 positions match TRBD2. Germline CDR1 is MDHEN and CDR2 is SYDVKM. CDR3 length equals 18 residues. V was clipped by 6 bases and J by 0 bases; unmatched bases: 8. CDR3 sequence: CASSPLRTSGRSTDTQYF. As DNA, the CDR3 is TGTGCCAGCAGCCCTCTGCGGACTAGCGGGAGGAGCACAGATACGCAGTATTTT.

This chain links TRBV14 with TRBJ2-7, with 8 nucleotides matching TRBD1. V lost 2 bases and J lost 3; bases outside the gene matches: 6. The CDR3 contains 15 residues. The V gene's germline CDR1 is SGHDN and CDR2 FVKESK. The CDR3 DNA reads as TGTGCCAGCAGCCAAATAGGACAGGGAGGCTACGAGCAGTACTTC. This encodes CASSQIGQGGYEQYF.

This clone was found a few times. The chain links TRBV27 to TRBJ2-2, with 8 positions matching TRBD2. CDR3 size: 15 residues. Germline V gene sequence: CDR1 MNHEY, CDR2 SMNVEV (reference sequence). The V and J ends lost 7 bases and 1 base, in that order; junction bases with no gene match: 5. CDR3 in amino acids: CASNTREGNTGELFF. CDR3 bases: TGTGCCAGCAACACCCGGGAGGGGAACACCGGGGAGCTGTTTTTT.

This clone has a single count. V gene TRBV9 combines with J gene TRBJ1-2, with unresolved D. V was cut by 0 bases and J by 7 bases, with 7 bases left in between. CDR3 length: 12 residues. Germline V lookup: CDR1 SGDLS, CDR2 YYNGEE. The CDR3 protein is CASSVGARGYTF. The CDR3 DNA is TGTGCCAGCAGCGTAGGAGCCCGTGGCTACACCTTC.

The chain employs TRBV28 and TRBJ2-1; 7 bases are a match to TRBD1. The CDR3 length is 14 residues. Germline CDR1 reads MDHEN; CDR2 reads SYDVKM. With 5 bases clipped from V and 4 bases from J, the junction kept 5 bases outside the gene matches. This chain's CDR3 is CASSPGQLYNEQFF. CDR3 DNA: TGTGCCAGCAGTCCGGGACAGCTATACAATGAGCAGTTCTTC.

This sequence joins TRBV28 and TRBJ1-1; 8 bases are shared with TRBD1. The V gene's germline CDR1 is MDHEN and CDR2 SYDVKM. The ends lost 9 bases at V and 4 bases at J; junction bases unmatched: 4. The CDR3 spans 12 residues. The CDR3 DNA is TGTGCCAGTTCAACAGGGGGCACTGAAGCTTTCTTT. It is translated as CASSTGGTEAFF.

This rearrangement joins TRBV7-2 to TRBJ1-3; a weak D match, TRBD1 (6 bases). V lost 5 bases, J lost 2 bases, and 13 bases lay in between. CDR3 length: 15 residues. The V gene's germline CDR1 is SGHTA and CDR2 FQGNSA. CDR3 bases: TGTGCCAGCAGCGACAGGTTTCAACCTGGAAACACCATATATTTT. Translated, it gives CASSDRFQPGNTIYF.